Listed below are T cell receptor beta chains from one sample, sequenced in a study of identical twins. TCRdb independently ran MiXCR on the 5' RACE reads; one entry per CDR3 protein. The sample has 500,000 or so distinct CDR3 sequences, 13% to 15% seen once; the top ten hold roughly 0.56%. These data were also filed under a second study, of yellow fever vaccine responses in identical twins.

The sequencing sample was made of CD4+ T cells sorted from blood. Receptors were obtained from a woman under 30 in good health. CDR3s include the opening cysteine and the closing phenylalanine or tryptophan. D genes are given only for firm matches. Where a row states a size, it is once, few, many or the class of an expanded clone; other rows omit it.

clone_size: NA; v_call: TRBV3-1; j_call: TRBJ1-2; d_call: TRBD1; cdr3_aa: CASSKQGALGYTF; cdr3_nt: TGTGCCAGCAGCAAACAGGGGGCGCTTGGCTACACCTTC
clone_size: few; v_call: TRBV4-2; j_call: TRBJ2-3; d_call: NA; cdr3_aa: CASSPHRGRATDTQYF; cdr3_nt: TGTGCCAGCTCCCCCCACAGGGGGAGGGCCACAGATACGCAGTATTTT
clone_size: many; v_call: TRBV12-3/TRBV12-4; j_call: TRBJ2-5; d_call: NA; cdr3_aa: CASSSNQYLETQYF; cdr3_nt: TGTGCCAGCAGTTCAAATCAGTATTTAGAGACCCAGTACTTC
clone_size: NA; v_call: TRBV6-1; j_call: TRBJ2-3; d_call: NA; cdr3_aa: CASSELSQRTDTQYF; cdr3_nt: TGTGCCAGCAGTGAACTCAGCCAGCGCACAGATACGCAGTATTTT
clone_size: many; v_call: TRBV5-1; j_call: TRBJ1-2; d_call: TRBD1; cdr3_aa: CASSLSTGRNDYGYTF; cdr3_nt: TGCGCCAGCAGCCTCTCGACAGGGCGGAACGACTATGGCTACACCTTC
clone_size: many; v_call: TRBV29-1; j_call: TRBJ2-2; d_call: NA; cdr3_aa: CSVGSGTGTGELFF; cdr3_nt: TGCAGCGTTGGATCCGGGACTGGCACCGGGGAGCTGTTTTTT
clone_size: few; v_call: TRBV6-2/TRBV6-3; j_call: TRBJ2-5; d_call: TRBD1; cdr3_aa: CASRTGGEGTQYF; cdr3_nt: TGTGCCAGCAGGACAGGGGGCGAGGGGACCCAGTACTTC
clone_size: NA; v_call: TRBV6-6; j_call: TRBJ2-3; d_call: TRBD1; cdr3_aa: CASRTQGFGMSTDTQYF; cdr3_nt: TGTGCCAGCAGGACACAGGGGTTCGGTATGAGCACAGATACGCAGTATTTT
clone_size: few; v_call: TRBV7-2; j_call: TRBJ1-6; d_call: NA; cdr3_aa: CASSLAAGYNSPLHF; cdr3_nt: TGTGCCAGCAGCTTAGCGGCAGGCTATAATTCACCCCTCCACTTT
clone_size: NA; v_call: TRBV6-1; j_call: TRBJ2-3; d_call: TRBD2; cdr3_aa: CASSIGGAPDTQYF; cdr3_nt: TGTGCCAGCAGCATCGGGGGGGCCCCAGATACGCAGTATTTT
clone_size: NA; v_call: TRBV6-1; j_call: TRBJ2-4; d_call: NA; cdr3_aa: CASSGFALGKNIQYF; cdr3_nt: TGTGCCAGCAGTGGCTTTGCGTTAGGCAAAAACATTCAGTACTTC
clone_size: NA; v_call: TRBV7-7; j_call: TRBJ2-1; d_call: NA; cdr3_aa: CASSPDPSSNEQFF; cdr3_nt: TGTGCTAGCAGCCCGGACCCCTCCTCCAATGAGCAGTTCTTC
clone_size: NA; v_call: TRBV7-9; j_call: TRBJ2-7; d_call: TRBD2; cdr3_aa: CASSSSGRTNEQYF; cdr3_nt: TGTGCCAGCAGCTCTAGCGGGAGAACCAACGAGCAGTACTTC
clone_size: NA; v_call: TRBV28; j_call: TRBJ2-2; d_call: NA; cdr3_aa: CASSVRTVANTGELFF; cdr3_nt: TGTGCCAGCAGTGTTAGGACTGTGGCGAACACCGGGGAGCTGTTTTTT
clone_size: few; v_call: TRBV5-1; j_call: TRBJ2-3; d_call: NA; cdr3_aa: CASSRMTDSDTQYF; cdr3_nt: TGCGCCAGCAGCCGTATGACAGACTCAGATACGCAGTATTTT
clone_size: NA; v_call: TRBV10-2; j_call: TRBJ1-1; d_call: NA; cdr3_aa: CASSSRGFEPEAFF; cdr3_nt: TGCGCCAGCAGCAGTCGGGGATTCGAGCCTGAAGCTTTCTTT
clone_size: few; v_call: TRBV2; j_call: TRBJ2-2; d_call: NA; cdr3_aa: CASSEGLGATGELFF; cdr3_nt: TGTGCCAGCAGTGAAGGTTTGGGTGCTACCGGGGAGCTGTTTTTT
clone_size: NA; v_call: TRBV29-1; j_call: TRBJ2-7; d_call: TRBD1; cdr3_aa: CSVGRLDRDRIRYEQYF; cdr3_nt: TGCAGCGTTGGACGATTGGACAGGGATCGGATCCGCTACGAGCAGTACTTC
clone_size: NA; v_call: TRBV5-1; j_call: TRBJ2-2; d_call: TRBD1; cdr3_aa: CASSDTGVPNTGELFF; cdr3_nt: TGCGCCAGCAGCGATACAGGGGTCCCGAACACCGGGGAGCTGTTTTTT
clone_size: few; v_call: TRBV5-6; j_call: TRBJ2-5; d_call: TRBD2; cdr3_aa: CASSSKGLAGRETQYF; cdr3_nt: TGTGCCAGCAGCTCAAAGGGACTAGCGGGGCGAGAGACCCAGTACTTC
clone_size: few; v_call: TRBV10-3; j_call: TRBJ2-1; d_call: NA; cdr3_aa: CAISGTPMGQFF; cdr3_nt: TGTGCCATCAGTGGGACTCCAATGGGGCAGTTCTTC
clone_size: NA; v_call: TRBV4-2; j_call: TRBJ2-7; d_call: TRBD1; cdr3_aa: CASSHATGVSYEQYF; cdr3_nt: TGTGCCAGCAGCCATGCAACAGGGGTCTCCTACGAGCAGTACTTC
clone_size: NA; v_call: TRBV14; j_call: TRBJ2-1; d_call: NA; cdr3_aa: CASSQDLLYNEQFF; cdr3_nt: TGTGCCAGCAGCCAAGATCTACTTTACAATGAGCAGTTCTTC
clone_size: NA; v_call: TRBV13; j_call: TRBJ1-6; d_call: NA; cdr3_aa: CASSLLQMNNSPLHF; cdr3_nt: TGTGCCAGCAGCTTACTACAGATGAATAATTCACCCCTCCACTTT
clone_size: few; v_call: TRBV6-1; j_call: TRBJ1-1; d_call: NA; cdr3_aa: CASRQGTANTEAFF; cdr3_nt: TGTGCCAGCAGACAAGGGACGGCGAACACTGAAGCTTTCTTT
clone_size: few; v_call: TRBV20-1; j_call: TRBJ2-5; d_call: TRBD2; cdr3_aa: CSATTGGPIETQYF; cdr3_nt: TGCAGTGCTACGACGGGGGGGCCGATAGAGACCCAGTACTTC
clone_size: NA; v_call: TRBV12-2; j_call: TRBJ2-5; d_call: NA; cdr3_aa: CASRLGSGTGGETQYF; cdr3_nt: TGTGCAAGTCGCTTAGGCTCCGGGACAGGGGGAGAGACCCAGTACTTC
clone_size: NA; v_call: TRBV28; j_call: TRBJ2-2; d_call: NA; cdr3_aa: CASSLLIPNTGELFF; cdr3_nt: TGTGCCAGCAGTTTGTTAATCCCGAACACCGGGGAGCTGTTTTTT
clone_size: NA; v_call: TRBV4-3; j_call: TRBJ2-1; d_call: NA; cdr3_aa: CASSSPGEQFF; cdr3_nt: TGCGCCAGCAGCTCACCTGGTGAGCAGTTCTTC
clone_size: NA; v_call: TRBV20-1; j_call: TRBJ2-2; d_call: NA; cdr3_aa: CSARDRGLTGELFF; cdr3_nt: TGCAGTGCTAGAGATCGTGGACTCACCGGGGAGCTGTTTTTT
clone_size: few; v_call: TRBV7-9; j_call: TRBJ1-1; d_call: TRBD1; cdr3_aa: CASSLVAGGRTEAFF; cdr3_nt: TGTGCCAGCAGCTTAGTTGCAGGGGGTCGGACTGAAGCTTTCTTT
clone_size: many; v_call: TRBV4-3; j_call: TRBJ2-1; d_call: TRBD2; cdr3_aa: CASSQIAGGSYNEQFF; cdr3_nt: TGCGCCAGCAGCCAGATAGCGGGAGGTTCCTACAATGAGCAGTTCTTC
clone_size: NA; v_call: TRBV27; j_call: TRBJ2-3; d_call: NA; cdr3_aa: CASSFGRDRDTQYF; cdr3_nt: TGTGCCAGCAGTTTCGGGAGGGACAGAGATACGCAGTATTTT
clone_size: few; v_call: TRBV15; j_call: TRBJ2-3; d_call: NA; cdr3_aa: CATSRDSFSTDTQYF; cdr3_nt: TGTGCCACCAGCAGAGATAGCTTCAGCACAGATACGCAGTATTTT
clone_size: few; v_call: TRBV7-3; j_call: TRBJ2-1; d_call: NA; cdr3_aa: CASSLDFGDNEQFF; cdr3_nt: TGTGCCAGCAGCTTGGACTTCGGGGACAATGAGCAGTTCTTC
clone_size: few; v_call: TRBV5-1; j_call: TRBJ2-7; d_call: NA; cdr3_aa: CASSSWSSEPSYEQYF; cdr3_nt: TGCGCCAGCAGCTCCTGGAGCTCGGAACCTTCCTACGAGCAGTACTTC
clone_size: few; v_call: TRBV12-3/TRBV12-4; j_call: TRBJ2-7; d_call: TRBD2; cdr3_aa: CASSLGGGSVYEQYF; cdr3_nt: TGTGCCAGCAGTTTGGGCGGGGGTTCTGTGTACGAGCAGTACTTC
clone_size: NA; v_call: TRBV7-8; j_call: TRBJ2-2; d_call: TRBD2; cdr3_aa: CASSHRGSGGTNTGELFF; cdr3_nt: TGTGCCAGCAGCCATCGGGGTAGCGGGGGGACGAACACCGGGGAGCTGTTTTTT
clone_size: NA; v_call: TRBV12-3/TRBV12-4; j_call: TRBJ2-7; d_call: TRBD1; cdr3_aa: CASSLADRGYEQYF; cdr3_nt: TGTGCCAGCAGTTTAGCGGACAGGGGCTACGAGCAGTACTTC
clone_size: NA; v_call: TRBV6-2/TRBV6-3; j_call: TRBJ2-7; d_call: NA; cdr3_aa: CASSYGDTYEQYF; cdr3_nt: TGTGCCAGCAGTTACGGGGATACCTACGAGCAGTACTTC
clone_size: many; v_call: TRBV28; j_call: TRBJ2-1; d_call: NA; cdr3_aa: CASSSARSYNEQFF; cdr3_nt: TGTGCCAGCAGCTCCGCCCGCAGTTACAATGAGCAGTTCTTC
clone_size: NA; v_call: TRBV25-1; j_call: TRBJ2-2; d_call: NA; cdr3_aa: CASRGPLNTGELFF; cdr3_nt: TGTGCCAGCAGGGGACCACTAAACACCGGGGAGCTGTTTTTT